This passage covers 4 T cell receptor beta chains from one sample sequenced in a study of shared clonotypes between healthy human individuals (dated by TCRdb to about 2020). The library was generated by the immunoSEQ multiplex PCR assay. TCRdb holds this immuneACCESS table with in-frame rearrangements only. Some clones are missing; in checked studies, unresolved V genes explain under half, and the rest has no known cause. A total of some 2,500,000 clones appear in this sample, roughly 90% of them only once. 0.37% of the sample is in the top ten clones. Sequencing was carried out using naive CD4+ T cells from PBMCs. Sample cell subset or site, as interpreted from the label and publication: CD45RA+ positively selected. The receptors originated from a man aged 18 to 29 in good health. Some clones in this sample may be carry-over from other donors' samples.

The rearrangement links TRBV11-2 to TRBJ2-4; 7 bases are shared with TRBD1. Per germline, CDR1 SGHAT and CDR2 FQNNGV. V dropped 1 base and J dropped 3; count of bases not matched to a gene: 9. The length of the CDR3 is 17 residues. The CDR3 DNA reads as TGTGCCAGCAGCTTAGGTCTCAGGGGGAAGGACAAAAACATTCAGTACTTC. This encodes CASSLGLRGKDKNIQYF.

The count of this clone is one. CDR3 loop: CASSLELDTNTEAFF. CDR3 DNA: TGTGCCAGCAGCTTAGAGCTGGACACGAACACTGAAGCTTTCTTT. The V call is TRBV11-2, the J call TRBJ1-1; possibly TRBD1 for D (5 bases). V lost 0 bases, J lost 1 base, and 9 bases lay in between. This CDR3 comprises 15 residues. Germline assignment: CDR1 SGHAT and CDR2 FQNNGV.

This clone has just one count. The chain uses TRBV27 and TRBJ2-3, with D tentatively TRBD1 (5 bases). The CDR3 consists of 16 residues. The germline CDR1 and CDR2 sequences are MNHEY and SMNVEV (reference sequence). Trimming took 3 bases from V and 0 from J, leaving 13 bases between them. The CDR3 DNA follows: TGTGCCAGCAGTTTGGGGCGGAAGAGTAGCACAGATACGCAGTATTTT. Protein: CASSLGRKSSTDTQYF.

CDR3 nucleotides: TGTGCCAGCAGTTTGATCCCCCCGGGGGGGACTGAAGCTTTCTTT. It yields the protein CASSLIPPGGTEAFF. The genes are TRBV27 and TRBJ1-1, with D perhaps TRBD1 (5 bases). This CDR3 contains 15 residues. Trimming stripped 3 bases from V and 5 bases from J, with 16 bases between. The germline gives CDR1 MNHEY, CDR2 SMNVEV (reference sequence).